A single sample is the source of the 9 T cell receptor beta chains below, sequenced in a study of blood T cell repertoires in COVID-19. The method was immunoSEQ multiplex PCR; TCRdb's version includes in-frame clones alone and lacks a portion of them. The sample includes 300,000 to 350,000 clones, roughly 90% of them seen just once. Sequenced: peripheral blood. The source of these receptors is a woman aged 40 to 50 with COVID-19, enrolled during active disease.

The J gene is TRBJ1-1, the V gene TRBV20-1; D is possibly TRBD1 (5 bases). From germline, CDR1 is DFQATT and CDR2 SNEGSKA (reference sequence). The ends were cut back, 3 bases at V and 7 bases at J, with 15 bases in the middle. The CDR3 is 13 amino acids. The CDR3 region is CSASGKTANEAFF. The DNA of the CDR3 is TGCAGTGCTAGTGGAAAGACAGCGAATGAAGCTTTCTTT.

On this clone itself: At one boundary the junction diverges from the germline segment, which might be a read error. The chain combines TRBV5-1 with TRBJ1-1; maybe TRBD1 (5 bases). The CDR3 length is 17 residues. Germline loops: CDR1 SGHRS, CDR2 YFSETQ. This chain's CDR3 is CASSLAAVPGVNAEAFF. For the CDR3, the DNA is TGCGCCAGCAGCTTGGCCGCAGTACCGGGGGTGAACGCTGAAGCTTTCTTT.

About this clone: One junction end does not reproduce the germline sequence, and a read error may be involved. This chain uses TRBV7-7 with TRBJ2-1; 7 positions match TRBD2. CDR1 SSHAT and CDR2 FNYEAQ come from the germline V gene (reference sequence). The CDR3 spans 15 residues. CDR3 nucleotides: TGTGCTAGCAGCCCTCCGGGCGGGGGATACAATGAGCAGTTCTTC. Its protein product is CASSPPGGGYNEQFF.

The chain employs TRBV28 and TRBJ1-6, with TRBD1 as a possible D gene (6 bases). Germline CDR1 and CDR2: MDHEN and SYDVKM. The V end was cut by 7 bases, the J end by 5 bases, with 9 bases between. The CDR3 runs to 13 residues. CDR3 sequence reads: CASNRDNNSPLHF. CDR3 nucleotides: TGTGCCAGCAATAGGGACAATAATTCACCCCTCCACTTT.

The V and J genes are TRBV7-9 and TRBJ2-3; D is unclear. This CDR3 has 16 residues. The germline gives CDR1 SEHNR, CDR2 FQNEAQ (reference sequence). V lost 3 bases and J lost 1, with 14 bases in between. CDR3 DNA sequence: TGTGCCAGCAGCTTCCTCCCAGCAGAGGGCACAGATACGCAGTATTTT. Translating it yields CASSFLPAEGTDTQYF.

This sequence joins TRBV23-1 and TRBJ1-5; tentatively, D is TRBD1 (6 bases). TRBV23-1 is recorded as an ORF, its role being uncertain. Trimming removed 3 bases from V and 4 bases from J, with 16 bases in between. This CDR3 is 16 amino acids long. CDR3 sequence: CASSQPMGGANQPQHF. The CDR3 coding sequence is TGCGCCAGCAGTCAGCCTATGGGGGGGGCTAATCAGCCCCAGCATTTT.

The rearrangement joins TRBV21-1 to TRBJ2-4; TRBD2 is the table's D call and was not checked against the DNA. TRBV21-1 is flagged as a pseudogene. The CDR3 runs 16 residues. The CDR3 reads CASSKAPAGARNIQYF. The CDR3 nucleotides are TGTGCCAGCAGCAAAGCGCCGGCGGGGGCGAGGAACATTCAGTACTTC.

This chain connects TRBV19 to TRBJ1-1; tentative D call: TRBD1 (5 bases). V was cut by 0 bases and J by 5 bases, with 10 bases left in between. The CDR3 totals 14 residues. Germline CDR1 LNHDA, CDR2 SQIVND (reference sequence). CDR3: CASSIEQARTEAFF. In DNA, the CDR3 is TGTGCCAGTAGTATAGAACAGGCACGGACTGAAGCTTTCTTT.

The rearrangement joins TRBV7-3 to TRBJ2-1, with D possibly matching TRBD2 (6 bases). This CDR3 has 15 residues. Per germline, CDR1 SGHTA and CDR2 FQGTGA. V was clipped by 2 bases and J by 0 bases, with 8 bases between them. In nucleotides, the CDR3 is TGTGCCAGCAGCTTATCGGGAGACTCCTACAATGAGCAGTTCTTC. It codes for CASSLSGDSYNEQFF.